A selection of T cell receptor beta chains follows, all from one sample in a study of control samples from healthy donors and cancer patients. The method was immunoSEQ multiplex PCR; TCRdb's version includes in-frame clones alone and lacks a portion of them. The table lists 85,000 to 100,000 clones, roughly 82% of them singletons. The sample taken for sequencing was blood. Receptors were obtained from a man in his fifties or sixties in good health. CDR3s include the opening cysteine and the closing phenylalanine or tryptophan. The D gene is left open where the match is weak. Size is omitted from some rows. Given values are once, few, many or a class for expanded clones.

CDR3 DNA: TGTGCCAGCAGTGACCCAGACACCTACGAGCAGTACTTC
CDR3 protein: CASSDPDTYEQYF
J gene: TRBJ2-7
V gene: TRBV2
D gene: -
clone size: once

CDR3 DNA: TGTGCCAGAAGCTTGGTCCCGCCGACAGCGGGGCGGGCAGATACGCAGTATTTT
CDR3 protein: CARSLVPPTAGRADTQYF
J gene: TRBJ2-3
V gene: TRBV5-3
D gene: TRBD2
clone size: once

CDR3 DNA: TGCGCCAGCAGCCAAGCAGGACAGTGGAGAGACATTCAGTACTTC
CDR3 protein: CASSQAGQWRDIQYF
J gene: TRBJ2-4
V gene: TRBV4-1
D gene: -
clone size: few

CDR3 DNA: TGCGCCAGCAGCCCGGCCACATCCTACGAGCAGTACTTC
CDR3 protein: CASSPATSYEQYF
J gene: TRBJ2-7
V gene: TRBV4-1
D gene: -
clone size: once

CDR3 DNA: TGTGCCAGTAGTATCTTCCGGGACAGGGTAGAGGGTCAGCCCCAGCATTTT
CDR3 protein: CASSIFRDRVEGQPQHF
J gene: TRBJ1-5
V gene: TRBV19
D gene: TRBD1
clone size: -

CDR3 DNA: TGCAGCGTTGGCGGGACAGGGTATGCCTACGAGCAGTACTTC
CDR3 protein: CSVGGTGYAYEQYF
J gene: TRBJ2-7
V gene: TRBV29-1
D gene: TRBD1
clone size: once

CDR3 DNA: TGTGCCAGCAGGACCAGAGGGGAAAAACTGTTTTTT
CDR3 protein: CASRTRGEKLFF
J gene: TRBJ1-4
V gene: TRBV28
D gene: -
clone size: -

CDR3 DNA: TGTGCCAGCAGTTTACTAGCGGACGAGCAGTACTTC
CDR3 protein: CASSLLADEQYF
J gene: TRBJ2-7
V gene: TRBV28
D gene: TRBD2
clone size: -

CDR3 DNA: TGTGCCAGCTTCACTGAGATCGGCGAAAAACTGTTTTTT
CDR3 protein: CASFTEIGEKLFF
J gene: TRBJ1-4
V gene: TRBV6-5
D gene: -
clone size: -

CDR3 DNA: TGTGCCAGCAGTAGAGACAGCAACACTGAAGCTTTCTTT
CDR3 protein: CASSRDSNTEAFF
J gene: TRBJ1-1
V gene: TRBV2
D gene: -
clone size: -

CDR3 DNA: TGTGCCAGCAGCTACGGACAGGGCAATTATGGCTACACCTTC
CDR3 protein: CASSYGQGNYGYTF
J gene: TRBJ1-2
V gene: TRBV27
D gene: TRBD1
clone size: once

CDR3 DNA: TGTGCCAGCTCACAGGGGGCGTGGAGTGAGACCCAGTACTTC
CDR3 protein: CASSQGAWSETQYF
J gene: TRBJ2-5
V gene: TRBV18
D gene: TRBD1
clone size: -

CDR3 DNA: TGTGCCAGCAGCCCCGGGACGGACAGGTTATTGAGTTACACCTTC
CDR3 protein: CASSPGTDRLLSYTF
J gene: TRBJ1-2
V gene: TRBV9
D gene: TRBD1
clone size: few

CDR3 DNA: TGTGCCAGTAGTAGTGGGCAGGCGAGAGGCGGGGACTATGGCTACACCTTC
CDR3 protein: CASSSGQARGGDYGYTF
J gene: TRBJ1-2
V gene: TRBV19
D gene: -
clone size: -

CDR3 DNA: TGTGCCTGGAGTCGGGGTAACACTGGAAACACCATATATTTT
CDR3 protein: CAWSRGNTGNTIYF
J gene: TRBJ1-3
V gene: TRBV30
D gene: -
clone size: -

CDR3 DNA: TGCGCCAGCAGCTCCGGCTCTACCTCCTACAATGAGCAGTTCTTC
CDR3 protein: CASSSGSTSYNEQFF
J gene: TRBJ2-1
V gene: TRBV5-1
D gene: -
clone size: -

CDR3 DNA: TGTGCCAGCAGCCAGACAGGGAGTTCTGGAAACACCATATATTTT
CDR3 protein: CASSQTGSSGNTIYF
J gene: TRBJ1-3
V gene: TRBV7-8
D gene: TRBD1
clone size: -

CDR3 DNA: TGCGCCAGCAGCTTGTGGGGGGTAGAGGCCTACAATGAGCAGTTCTTC
CDR3 protein: CASSLWGVEAYNEQFF
J gene: TRBJ2-1
V gene: TRBV5-1
D gene: -
clone size: -

CDR3 DNA: TGTGCCAGCGGATTGAATAGGGACTACGAGCAGTACTTC
CDR3 protein: CASGLNRDYEQYF
J gene: TRBJ2-7
V gene: TRBV7-8
D gene: -
clone size: -

CDR3 DNA: TGTGCCAGCAGCCAAACGGGAGACCTTAGATACGAGCAGTACTTC
CDR3 protein: CASSQTGDLRYEQYF
J gene: TRBJ2-7
V gene: TRBV4-2
D gene: -
clone size: -

CDR3 DNA: TGTGCCAGCAGCGTAGGACCCCAAGAGACCCAGTACTTC
CDR3 protein: CASSVGPQETQYF
J gene: TRBJ2-5
V gene: TRBV9
D gene: -
clone size: -

CDR3 DNA: TGTGCCAGCAGCCAACGGACAGGGGGCGACTTGTCTAATGAAAAACTGTTTTTT
CDR3 protein: CASSQRTGGDLSNEKLFF
J gene: TRBJ1-4
V gene: TRBV14
D gene: TRBD1
clone size: -

CDR3 DNA: TGTGCCAGCAGTTCCCTAGGGAACCCGTACGAGCAGTACTTC
CDR3 protein: CASSSLGNPYEQYF
J gene: TRBJ2-7
V gene: TRBV6-5
D gene: -
clone size: -

CDR3 DNA: TGTGCCAGCAGTGAAGTGGCTCCCTATAGCTCCTACAATGAGCAGTTCTTC
CDR3 protein: CASSEVAPYSSYNEQFF
J gene: TRBJ2-1
V gene: TRBV2
D gene: -
clone size: -

CDR3 DNA: TGTGCCAGCAGCTTAGTTATCGACGGCGGGGAGCTGTTTTTT
CDR3 protein: CASSLVIDGGELFF
J gene: TRBJ2-2
V gene: TRBV7-9
D gene: -
clone size: -

CDR3 DNA: TGTGCCAGTAGAATAGGCGACTATAGCAATCAGCCCCAGCATTTT
CDR3 protein: CASRIGDYSNQPQHF
J gene: TRBJ1-5
V gene: TRBV19
D gene: -
clone size: few

CDR3 DNA: TGTGCCAGCACCGCCTGGGCAGGGGGCACTGAAAAACTGTTTTTT
CDR3 protein: CASTAWAGGTEKLFF
J gene: TRBJ1-4
V gene: TRBV2
D gene: TRBD1
clone size: -

CDR3 DNA: TGCAGTGCTAGTTTTGGGTATGGGGGAAACATTCAGTACTTC
CDR3 protein: CSASFGYGGNIQYF
J gene: TRBJ2-4
V gene: TRBV20-1
D gene: -
clone size: once

CDR3 DNA: TGTGCCAGCAGGCTCGAGGGGGTTGGGTCACCCCTCCACTTT
CDR3 protein: CASRLEGVGSPLHF
J gene: TRBJ1-6
V gene: TRBV6-5
D gene: -
clone size: -

CDR3 DNA: TGTGCCAGCAAGTCGGTCCTAGCGGGAGGACTGGCCTACGAGCAGTACTTC
CDR3 protein: CASKSVLAGGLAYEQYF
J gene: TRBJ2-7
V gene: TRBV28
D gene: TRBD2
clone size: -

CDR3 DNA: TGTGCCAGTAGTATGAGCGACAGGGGGCTATTGAACACTGAAGCTTTCTTT
CDR3 protein: CASSMSDRGLLNTEAFF
J gene: TRBJ1-1
V gene: TRBV19
D gene: TRBD1
clone size: -

CDR3 DNA: TGTGCCAGCAGCTTAGCGTGGTTCCTCGGACAGGGGGCGAACACTGAAGCTTTCTTT
CDR3 protein: CASSLAWFLGQGANTEAFF
J gene: TRBJ1-1
V gene: TRBV11-1
D gene: TRBD1
clone size: many

CDR3 DNA: TGTGCCAGCAGCTCGGGGGTCGCATTGGGGGCAGATACGCAGTATTTT
CDR3 protein: CASSSGVALGADTQYF
J gene: TRBJ2-3
V gene: TRBV7-9
D gene: -
clone size: -